This passage covers 22 T cell receptor beta chains from one sample sequenced in a study of T cells in Graves' hyperthyroidism and ophthalmopathy. TCR beta CDR3 regions were amplified from RNA. First-round RT-PCR of the TCR CDR3 relied on the HTBI primer set. In TCRdb, the multiplex PCR reads were re-called with MiXCR into one record per CDR3 protein. The sample consists of 540,000 or so distinct CDR3 sequences, approximately 14% of them appearing once. Sequencing used blood. All receptors derive from a woman aged 25 to 45 with Graves' hyperthyroidism.

At least ten counts were recorded for this clonotype. The rearrangement uses TRBV3-1 and TRBJ1-2, with a possible D match to TRBD1 (6 bases). The germline V and J ends were trimmed by 0 bases and 4 bases, with 12 bases remaining between them. Germline CDR1 is LGHDT and CDR2 is YNNKEL (reference sequence). The CDR3 loop spans 15 amino acids. Here the CDR3 DNA reads TGTGCCAGCAGCCAAGATTGGGGGGCGGGCTATGGCTACACCTTC. It yields the protein CASSQDWGAGYGYTF.

This clonotype was detected ten times or more. This chain uses TRBV6-1 with TRBJ1-1; unclear D gene. The germline gives CDR1 MNHNS, CDR2 SASEGT. This CDR3 region has 12 residues. V was trimmed by 11 bases and J by 0 bases, leaving 10 bases between them. Here the CDR3 DNA reads TGTGCCGTAGGGAGGTTGAACACTGAAGCTTTCTTT. Translating gives CAVGRLNTEAFF.

This chain connects TRBV5-1 to TRBJ1-1, with D perhaps matching TRBD1 (6 bases). CDR1 SGHRS and CDR2 YFSETQ come from the germline V gene. The CDR3 loop spans 17 amino acids. Trimming took off 6 bases at V and 2 bases at J, with 23 bases between the two ends. In DNA, the CDR3 is TGCGCCAGCAACCCCCAGACAGGAAAATTCTCTAACACTGAAGCTTTCTTT. As protein: CASNPQTGKFSNTEAFF.

The chain has TRBV6-5 and TRBJ1-5, with TRBD1 matching 7 bases. V shed 0 bases and J 11 bases; nucleotides not matched to a gene: 10. The CDR3 extends over 15 amino acids. The germline gives CDR1 MNHEY, CDR2 SVGAGI. The CDR3 coding sequence is TGTGCCAGCAGTTACTCGAAGGGGGCTCGGGAGTCCCAGCATTTT. As protein: CASSYSKGARESQHF.

Only a few counts were recorded for this clonotype. V usage is TRBV7-9 and J usage is TRBJ2-1; perhaps TRBD1 as D (6 bases). From germline, CDR1 is SEHNR and CDR2 FQNEAQ (reference sequence). The germline V and J ends were trimmed by 5 bases and 5 bases, with 13 bases remaining between them. The CDR3 consists of 14 residues. The CDR3 here is CASSDRTENNEQFF. CDR3 DNA sequence: TGTGCCAGCAGCGACCGGACAGAGAACAATGAGCAGTTCTTC.

This clonotype was seen at least ten times. The chain joins TRBV10-3 to TRBJ2-5; D gene ambiguous. CDR1 is ENHRY and CDR2 is SYGVKD in the germline V gene. CDR3 length: 10 amino acids. With 8 bases removed from V and 2 bases from J, the gap between germline ends came to 3 bases. The CDR3 region is CAIGQETQYF. In DNA, the CDR3 is TGTGCCATCGGGCAAGAGACCCAGTACTTC.

This clonotype appeared many times. The V gene is TRBV6-2 or TRBV6-3, the J gene TRBJ1-2; perhaps TRBD1 as D (6 bases). The germline CDR1 and CDR2 sequences are MNHEY and SVGEGT. The CDR3 covers 14 residues. The V and J ends lost 4 bases and 7 bases respectively, with 16 bases between them. CDR3: CASSSSPGARGYTF. As DNA, the CDR3 is TGTGCCAGCAGTTCGTCCCCGGGGGCCCGTGGCTACACCTTC.

The V call is TRBV6-2 or TRBV6-3, the J call TRBJ2-7, with 7 bases lining up with TRBD1. The CDR3 contains 14 residues. The J segment lost 3 bases and the V segment lost 1 base, leaving 3 bases of the junction unmatched. Germline lookup yields CDR1 MNHEY and CDR2 SVGEGT. CDR3 sequence (DNA): TGTGCCAGCAGTTACTATAGGACAGGCTACGAGCAGTACTTC. Translated, it gives CASSYYRTGYEQYF.

At least ten counts were recorded for this clonotype. The rearrangement joins TRBV18 to TRBJ1-2, with D possibly matching TRBD1 (6 bases). The CDR3 contains 13 residues. Germline V gives CDR1 KGHSH, CDR2 LQKENI. Trimming shortened V by 6 bases and J by 9 bases, and 17 bases separated the two germline ends. CDR3 sequence reads: CASSGASQRRYTF. DNA for the CDR3: TGTGCCAGCTCGGGGGCCAGCCAACGTCGCTACACCTTC.

This chain uses TRBV20-1 with TRBJ2-7; D is unresolved. The V gene's germline CDR1 is DFQATT and CDR2 SNEGSKA (reference sequence). The CDR3 length is 12 residues. Trimming took off 4 bases at V and 3 bases at J, with 10 bases between the two ends. Here the CDR3 DNA reads TGCAGTGCTATACAGAGTCTCTACGAGCAGTACTTC. It yields the protein CSAIQSLYEQYF.

This clonotype was counted between two and nine times. The chain combines TRBV18 with TRBJ2-7; D possibly corresponds to TRBD1 (5 bases). Germline V lookup: CDR1 KGHSH, CDR2 LQKENI. CDR3 length: 13 amino acids. Trimming took off 3 bases at V and 3 bases at J, with 9 bases between the two ends. The CDR3 protein is CASSPITGYEQYF. CDR3 sequence (DNA): TGTGCCAGCTCACCGATCACAGGCTACGAGCAGTACTTC.

This chain joins TRBV27 and TRBJ2-1; 13 bases match TRBD2. Germline V gene lookup returns CDR1 MNHEY and CDR2 SMNVEV (reference sequence). V gave up 5 bases and J gave up 7 bases; unmatched junction bases: 5. The CDR3 runs to 15 residues. CDR3 nucleotide sequence: TGTGCCAGCAGTCCGTGGACTAGCGGGAGAAATGAGCAGTTCTTC. It yields the protein CASSPWTSGRNEQFF.

A few counts support this clonotype. The V call is TRBV27, the J call TRBJ1-4; 7 nucleotides match TRBD1. The CDR3 has 14 amino acids. V lost 3 bases and J lost 9; bases outside the gene matches: 7. Germline V lookup: CDR1 MNHEY, CDR2 SMNVEV (reference sequence). CDR3 coding DNA: TGTGCCAGCAGTTTTGCCGGGACAGACAAAAAACTGTTTTTT. Its protein is CASSFAGTDKKLFF.

This clonotype has at least ten counts. The V call is TRBV12-3 or TRBV12-4, the J call TRBJ2-1, with D perhaps TRBD1 or TRBD2 (5 bases each). V lost 5 bases to trimming and J lost 8 bases, with 16 bases between them. This CDR3 comprises 14 residues. Here the CDR3 reads CASSTPTMGDEQFF. For the CDR3, the DNA is TGTGCCAGCAGTACTCCTACGATGGGGGATGAGCAGTTCTTC.

In this sample, this clonotype turned up many times. This chain connects TRBV3-1 to TRBJ2-2, with 10 bases matching TRBD1. The CDR3 sequence is 15 residues long. The ends lost 6 bases at V and 7 bases at J; junction bases unmatched: 8. The germline V gene encodes CDR1 LGHDT and CDR2 YNNKEL (reference sequence). CDR3: CASRETGGASGELFF. The CDR3 DNA reads as TGTGCCAGCAGGGAGACAGGGGGCGCGAGCGGGGAGCTGTTTTTT.

This clonotype was detected a few times. J is TRBJ2-5 and V is TRBV9; D gene ambiguous. The CDR3 length is 15 residues. Germline CDR1 SGDLS, CDR2 YYNGEE. The V end lost 7 bases, the J end lost 1 base, and 17 bases lay between the germline ends. The CDR3 loop is CASSRLLASQETQYF. In nucleotides, the CDR3 is TGTGCCAGCTCCCGGCTACTCGCCAGCCAAGAGACCCAGTACTTC.

This clonotype was counted ten times or more. This chain uses TRBV7-3 with TRBJ1-6; the match to TRBD1 covers 8 bases. CDR1 is SGHTA and CDR2 is FQGTGA in the germline V gene. Trimming at V came to 4 bases and at J to 5 bases, leaving 4 bases not matched to a gene. The CDR3 runs to 15 residues. CDR3 protein: CASSSGQGHNSPLHF. The CDR3 DNA reads TGTGCCAGCAGCTCTGGACAGGGACATAATTCACCCCTCCACTTT.

About this clonotype itself: With a much larger clone just one base away, this may be a read error. The rearrangement joins TRBV28 to TRBJ2-4; the D is unclear. CDR3 size: 12 residues. In germline, CDR1 is MDHEN, CDR2 SYDVKM. The V end lost 4 bases, the J end lost 7 bases, and 8 bases lay between the germline ends. The CDR3 protein is CASSYQVNIQYF. CDR3 coding DNA: TGTGCCAGCAGTTATCAGGTGAACATTCAGTACTTC.

This clonotype appeared many times. CDR3 nucleotides: TGTGCCAGCAGCCAACTTGAAGGGACTAGCGGATCCCTAGCCACAGATACGCAGTATTTT. Its protein is CASSQLEGTSGSLATDTQYF. The chain recombines TRBV3-1 with TRBJ2-3; TRBD2 matches at 11 bases. The V gene's germline CDR1 is LGHDT and CDR2 YNNKEL (reference sequence). The V gene end was trimmed by 2 bases and the J gene end by 2 bases; junction bases not matched to a gene: 15. The CDR3 has 20 residues.

This clonotype occurred many times. V usage is TRBV12-3 or TRBV12-4 and J usage is TRBJ2-7, with 7 bases matching TRBD2. This CDR3 is 12 amino acids long. V was pared by 8 bases and J by 2 bases, with 3 bases of the junction left unmatched. CDR3 amino acids: CASGLGTYEQYF. The CDR3 DNA follows: TGTGCCAGCGGACTAGGGACCTACGAGCAGTACTTC.

This clonotype was found many times. This chain uses TRBV20-1 with TRBJ2-5, with D tentatively TRBD1 (5 bases). Trimming took 4 bases from V and 2 from J, leaving 14 bases between them. The CDR3 has 14 amino acids. Germline V gene data show CDR1 as DFQATT and CDR2 as SNEGSKA (reference sequence). The CDR3 region has the DNA TGCAGTGCTAAACAGGTCCCACAGCAAGAGACCCAGTACTTC. Protein: CSAKQVPQQETQYF.

This clonotype has a count of ten or more. The chain carries TRBV6-5 and TRBJ2-1, with D possibly being TRBD1 (5 bases). V gave up 0 bases and J gave up 2 bases, with 8 bases separating them. CDR3 size: 15 residues. Germline CDR1 MNHEY, CDR2 SVGAGI. CDR3 DNA sequence: TGTGCCAGCAGTTACTCAGAGGACACCTACAATGAGCAGTTCTTC. It codes for CASSYSEDTYNEQFF.